Listed here is a single T cell receptor (beta chain). CDR1 and CDR2 (germline): GTSNPN, SVGIG (reference sequence). This CDR3 comprises 15 residues. V was clipped by 2 bases and J by 4 bases, with 18 bases between them. Authors' data handling: Reference gene primer amplification yielded estimated nucleated cell counts. Using immunoSEQ multiplex PCR, the repertoire was profiled, and TCRdb retains in-frame clones only, with some absent. V, J and clone size are those of that table, while D and trimming were read from the DNA. This table holds approximately 70,000 clones, more than 85% found once. The sample belongs to a study of blood T cell repertoires in COVID-19. Study context: Italy, Spain and the United States were the sources of the convalescent and acute COVID-19 samples. The analysed material was cDNA or gDNA that came from T cells, B-cell-depleted T cells, or PBMCs.

The TCR sequence derives from a woman in her fifties or sixties with active COVID-19. Sequencing was performed on peripheral blood. The V and J genes are TRBV30 and TRBJ2-7; perhaps TRBD2 as D (5 bases). This chain's CDR3 is CAWSTKSGPRYEQYF. In nucleotides, the CDR3 is TGTGCCTGGAGTACCAAGAGCGGTCCTCGATACGAGCAGTACTTC.